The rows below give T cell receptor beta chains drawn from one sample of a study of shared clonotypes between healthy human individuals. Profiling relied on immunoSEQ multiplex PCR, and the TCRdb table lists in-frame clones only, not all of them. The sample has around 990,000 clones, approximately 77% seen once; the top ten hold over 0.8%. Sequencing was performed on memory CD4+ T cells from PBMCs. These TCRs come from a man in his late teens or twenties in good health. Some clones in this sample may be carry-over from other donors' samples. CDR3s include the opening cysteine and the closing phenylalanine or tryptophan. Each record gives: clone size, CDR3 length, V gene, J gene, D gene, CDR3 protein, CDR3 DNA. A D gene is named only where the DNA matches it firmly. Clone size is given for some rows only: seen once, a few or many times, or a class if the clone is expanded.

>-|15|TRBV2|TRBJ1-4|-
CASSEALGVNEKLFF
TGTGCCAGCAGTGAAGCGCTCGGGGTGAATGAAAAACTGTTTTTT
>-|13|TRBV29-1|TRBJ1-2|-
CSVAPGPDYGYTF
TGCAGCGTTGCCCCGGGACCAGACTATGGCTACACCTTC
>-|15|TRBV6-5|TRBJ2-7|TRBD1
CASRSSGTAGREQYF
TGTGCCAGCAGGTCTTCCGGGACAGCCGGCCGGGAGCAGTACTTC
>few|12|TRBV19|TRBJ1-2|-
CASSISLGGYTF
TGTGCCAGTAGTATCTCTCTGGGAGGCTACACCTTC
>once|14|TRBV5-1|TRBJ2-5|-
CASSLGQTKETQYF
TGCGCCAGCAGCTTGGGTCAGACTAAAGAGACCCAGTACTTC
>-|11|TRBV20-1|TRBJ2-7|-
CSARDWYEQYF
TGCAGTGCTAGAGATTGGTACGAGCAGTACTTC
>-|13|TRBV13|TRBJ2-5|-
CASSSSRGETQYF
TGTGCCAGCAGCTCTTCTAGAGGGGAGACCCAGTACTTC
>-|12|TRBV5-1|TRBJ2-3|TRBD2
CASSWGGDTQYF
TGCGCCAGCAGCTGGGGAGGGGATACGCAGTATTTT
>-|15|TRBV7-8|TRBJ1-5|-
CASSLVWTGNQPQHF
TGTGCCAGCAGCTTAGTTTGGACAGGCAATCAGCCCCAGCATTTT
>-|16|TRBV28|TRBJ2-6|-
CASGSRALARANVLTF
TGTGCCAGCGGGAGCCGGGCGCTAGCTCGGGCCAACGTCCTGACTTTC
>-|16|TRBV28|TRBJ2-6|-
CASSPPGNSGANVLTF
TGTGCCAGCAGTCCGCCCGGGAACTCTGGGGCCAACGTCCTGACTTTC
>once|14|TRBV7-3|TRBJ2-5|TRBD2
CASSPGLAQETQYF
TGTGCCAGCAGCCCTGGACTAGCTCAAGAGACCCAGTACTTC
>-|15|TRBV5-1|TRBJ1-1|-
CASSFSGELNTEAFF
TGCGCCAGCAGCTTTAGTGGGGAATTGAACACTGAAGCTTTCTTT
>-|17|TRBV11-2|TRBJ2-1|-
CASSLERTLPLYNEQFF
TGTGCCAGCAGCTTAGAGAGAACACTGCCCCTCTACAATGAGCAGTTCTTC
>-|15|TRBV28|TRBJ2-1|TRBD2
CASSLYPRTSGSQFF
TGTGCCAGCAGTTTATACCCCAGGACTAGCGGGAGTCAGTTCTTC
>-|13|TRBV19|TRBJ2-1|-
CASEASPYNEQFF
TGTGCCAGTGAAGCCAGCCCTTACAATGAGCAGTTCTTC
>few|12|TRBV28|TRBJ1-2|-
CASSPGWDGYTF
TGTGCCAGCAGTCCAGGGTGGGATGGCTACACCTTC
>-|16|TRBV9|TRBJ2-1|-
CASSVASGLLYNEQFF
TGTGCCAGCAGCGTAGCCTCGGGGTTACTGTACAATGAGCAGTTCTTC
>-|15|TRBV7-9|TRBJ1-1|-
CASSLSLPTQGETFF
TGTGCCAGCAGCTTATCACTCCCAACTCAGGGTGAAACTTTCTTT
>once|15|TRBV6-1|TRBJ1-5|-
CASSDIRRADQPQHF
TGTGCCAGCAGTGACATACGCAGGGCGGACCAGCCCCAGCATTTT
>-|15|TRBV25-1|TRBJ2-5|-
CASSELRDIQETQYF
TGTGCCAGCAGTGAACTCCGGGACATCCAAGAGACCCAGTACTTC
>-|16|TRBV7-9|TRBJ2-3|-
CASSPIAGGSTDTQYF
TGTGCCAGCAGCCCTATAGCTGGCGGAAGCACAGATACGCAGTATTTT
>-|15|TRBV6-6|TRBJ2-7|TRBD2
CASRLLADDSYEQYF
TGTGCCAGCAGGCTACTAGCGGATGACTCCTACGAGCAGTACTTC
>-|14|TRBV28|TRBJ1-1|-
CASSDGTANPGAFF
TGTGCCAGCAGTGATGGGACCGCAAACCCTGGAGCTTTCTTT
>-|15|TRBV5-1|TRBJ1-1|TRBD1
CASSLVGQGNTEAFF
TGCGCCAGCAGCTTGGTAGGACAGGGTAACACTGAAGCTTTCTTT
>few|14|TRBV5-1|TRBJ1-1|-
CASRPTMGDPEAFF
TGCGCCAGCAGGCCAACGATGGGGGACCCTGAAGCTTTCTTT
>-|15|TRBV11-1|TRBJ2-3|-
CASSLGGRGTDTQYF
TGTGCCAGCAGCTTGGGGGGGCGAGGCACAGATACGCAGTATTTT
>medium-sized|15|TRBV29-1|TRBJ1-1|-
CSASAGWAMNTEAFF
TGCAGCGCCTCTGCGGGGTGGGCCATGAACACTGAAGCTTTCTTT
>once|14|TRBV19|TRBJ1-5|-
CASSIGGQGQPQHF
TGTGCCAGTAGTATAGGGGGGCAAGGGCAGCCCCAGCATTTT
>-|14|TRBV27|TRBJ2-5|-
CASSLAGRQETQYF
TGTGCCAGCAGTTTAGCGGGAAGGCAAGAGACCCAGTACTTC
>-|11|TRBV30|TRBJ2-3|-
CAGTHDGIQYF
TGTGCCGGTACTCATGACGGGATTCAGTATTTT
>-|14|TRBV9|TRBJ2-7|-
CASSVARVWGEQYF
TGTGCCAGCAGCGTAGCCCGGGTTTGGGGCGAGCAGTACTTC
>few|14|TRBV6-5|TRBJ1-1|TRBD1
CASSRDRGNTEAFF
TGTGCCAGCAGCAGGGACAGGGGGAACACTGAAGCTTTCTTT
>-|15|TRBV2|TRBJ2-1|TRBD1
CASTWSRGLFNEQFF
TGTGCCAGCACATGGTCCAGGGGGCTATTTAATGAGCAGTTCTTC
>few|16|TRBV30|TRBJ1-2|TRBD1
CAWSEGTGANLYGYTF
TGTGCCTGGAGTGAGGGGACAGGGGCCAACCTCTATGGCTACACCTTC
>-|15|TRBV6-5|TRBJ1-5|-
CASSYSGGNNQPQHF
TGTGCCAGCAGTTACTCAGGGGGGAACAATCAGCCCCAGCATTTT
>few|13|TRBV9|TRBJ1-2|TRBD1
CASSSQDRGGYTF
TGTGCCAGCAGCTCACAAGACAGGGGTGGCTACACCTTC
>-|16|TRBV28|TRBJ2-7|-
CASRLGGGSGSYEQYF
TGTGCCAGCAGGTTGGGGGGCGGGAGTGGTTCCTACGAGCAGTACTTC
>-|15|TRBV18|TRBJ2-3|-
CASSPQHLSADTQYF
TGTGCCAGCTCACCCCAACACCTAAGTGCAGATACGCAGTATTTT
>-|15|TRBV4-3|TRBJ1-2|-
CASSQLTGANYGYTF
TGCGCCAGCAGCCAACTGACGGGGGCGAACTATGGCTACACCTTC
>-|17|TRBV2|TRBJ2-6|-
CSSSEALQGPGANVLTF
TGTTCCAGCAGTGAAGCGCTTCAGGGACCTGGGGCCAACGTCCTGACTTTC
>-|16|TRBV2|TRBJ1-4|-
CASSGVVGPPDEKLFF
TGTGCCAGCAGTGGTGTTGTAGGACCTCCCGATGAAAAACTGTTTTTT
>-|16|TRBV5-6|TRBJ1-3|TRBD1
CASSLQGSYSGNTIYF
TGTGCCAGCAGCCTACAGGGGAGCTACTCTGGAAACACCATATATTTT
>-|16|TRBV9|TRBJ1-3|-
CASSPTWGSSGNTIYF
TGTGCCAGCAGCCCCACGTGGGGGAGCTCTGGAAACACCATATATTTT
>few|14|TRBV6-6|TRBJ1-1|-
CASSKREGGTEAFF
TGTGCCAGCAGCAAGAGAGAGGGGGGCACTGAAGCTTTCTTT
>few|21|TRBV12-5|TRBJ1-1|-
CASGFSPQPFIRREEATEAFF
TGTGCTAGTGGTTTTTCGCCCCAACCTTTTATCCGCAGGGAAGAGGCCACTGAAGCTTTCTTT
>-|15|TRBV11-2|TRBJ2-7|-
CASSLGAHRTSEQYF
TGTGCCAGCAGCTTAGGTGCACACCGCACCTCCGAGCAGTACTTC
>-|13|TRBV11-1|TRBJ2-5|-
CASSLAGDVIQYF
TGTGCCAGCAGCTTAGCTGGGGACGTTATCCAGTACTTC
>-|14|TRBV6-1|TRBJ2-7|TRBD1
CASIRGLRSYEQYF
TGTGCCAGCATTAGGGGGCTTCGATCCTACGAGCAGTACTTC
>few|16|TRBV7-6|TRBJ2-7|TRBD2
CASSRGLAGDPYEQYF
TGTGCCAGCAGCCGCGGACTAGCGGGAGATCCATACGAGCAGTACTTC
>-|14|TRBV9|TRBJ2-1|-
CASSVQLARNEQFF
TGTGCCAGCAGCGTTCAGCTAGCGCGGAATGAGCAGTTCTTC
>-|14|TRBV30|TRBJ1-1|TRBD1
CAWRRRDRVTEAFF
TGTGCCTGGAGGCGACGGGACAGGGTCACTGAAGCTTTCTTT